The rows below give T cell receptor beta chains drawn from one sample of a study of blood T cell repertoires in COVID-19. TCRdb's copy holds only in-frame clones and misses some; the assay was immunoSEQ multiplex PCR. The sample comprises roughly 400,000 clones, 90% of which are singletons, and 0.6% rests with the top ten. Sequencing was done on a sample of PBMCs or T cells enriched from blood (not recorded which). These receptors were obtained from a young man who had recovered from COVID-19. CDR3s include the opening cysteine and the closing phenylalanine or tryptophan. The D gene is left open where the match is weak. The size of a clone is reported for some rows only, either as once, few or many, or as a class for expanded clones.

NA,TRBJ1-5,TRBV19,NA,CASQGFTHNQPQHF,TGTGCCAGTCAGGGTTTTACCCACAATCAGCCCCAGCATTTT
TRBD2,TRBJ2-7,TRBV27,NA,CASSAPGLAGGIREQYF,TGTGCCAGCAGTGCTCCGGGACTAGCGGGAGGAATCCGCGAGCAGTACTTC
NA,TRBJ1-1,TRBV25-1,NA,CASSANQGRRSAFF,TGTGCCAGCAGTGCGAATCAGGGGCGGAGGTCTGCTTTCTTT
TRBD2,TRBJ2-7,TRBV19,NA,CASSPGLAVSIDEQYF,TGTGCCAGTAGTCCGGGACTAGCGGTCAGCATCGACGAGCAGTACTTC
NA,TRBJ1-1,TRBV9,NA,CASSVWGEMNTEAFF,TGTGCCAGCAGCGTTTGGGGGGAAATGAACACTGAAGCTTTCTTT
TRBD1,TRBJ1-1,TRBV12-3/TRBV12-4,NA,CATGQGVTEAFF,TGTGCCACGGGACAGGGGGTAACTGAAGCTTTCTTT
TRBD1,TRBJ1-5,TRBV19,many,CASSIYTGGQPQHF,TGTGCCAGTAGTATCTATACAGGGGGTCAGCCCCAGCATTTT
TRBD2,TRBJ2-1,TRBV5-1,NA,CASSLPGLEQFF,TGCGCCAGCAGCCTTCCGGGACTAGAGCAGTTCTTC
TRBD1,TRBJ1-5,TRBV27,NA,CASGRAGQGPLGRNQPQHF,TGTGCCAGCGGAAGGGCGGGACAGGGGCCTCTGGGTCGCAATCAGCCCCAGCATTTT
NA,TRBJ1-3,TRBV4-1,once,CASSQGTREWGAAGNTIYF,TGCGCCAGCAGCCAAGGTACTCGTGAGTGGGGCGCGGCTGGAAACACCATATATTTT
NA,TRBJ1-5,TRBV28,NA,CASSLLGREDNQPQHF,TGTGCCAGCAGTTTATTGGGCAGGGAGGACAATCAGCCCCAGCATTTT
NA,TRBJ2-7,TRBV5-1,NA,CASSLSGWAYEQYF,TGCGCCAGCAGCTTGTCGGGATGGGCCTACGAGCAGTACTTC
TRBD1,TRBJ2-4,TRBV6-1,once,CASSEFLDRDIQYF,TGTGCCAGCAGTGAATTCTTGGACAGGGACATTCAGTACTTC
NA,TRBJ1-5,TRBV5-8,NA,CASRAGVAGQPQHF,TGTGCCAGCAGGGCAGGGGTTGCGGGTCAGCCCCAGCATTTT
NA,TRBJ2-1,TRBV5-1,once,CASSGGTALQQFF,TGCGCCAGCAGCGGAGGGACAGCGCTTCAGCAGTTCTTC
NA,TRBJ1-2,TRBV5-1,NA,CASSTSTLNYGYTF,TGCGCCAGCAGCACCTCGACACTTAACTATGGCTACACCTTC
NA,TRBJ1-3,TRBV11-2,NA,CASSFLINQGRGNTIYF,TGTGCCAGCAGCTTCCTTATTAATCAGGGTCGGGGAAACACCATATATTTT
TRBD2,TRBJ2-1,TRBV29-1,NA,CSVEGGRAYNEQFF,TGCAGCGTTGAAGGCGGGAGAGCCTACAATGAGCAGTTCTTC
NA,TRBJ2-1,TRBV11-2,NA,CASSRTLFQFF,TGTGCCAGCAGCAGGACTCTTTTCCAGTTCTTC
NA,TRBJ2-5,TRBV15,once,CATSRDRAGETQYF,TGTGCCACCAGCAGAGACAGGGCGGGGGAGACCCAGTACTTC
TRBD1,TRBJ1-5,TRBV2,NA,CASTPGQGNNQPQHF,TGTGCCAGCACTCCGGGACAGGGGAACAATCAGCCCCAGCATTTT
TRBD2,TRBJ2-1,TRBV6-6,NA,CASRQKREGDNEQFF,TGTGCCAGCAGACAGAAGCGGGAGGGGGACAATGAGCAGTTCTTC
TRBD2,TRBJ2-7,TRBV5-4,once,CASSWRLAGHEQYF,TGTGCCAGCAGCTGGAGACTAGCGGGCCACGAGCAGTACTTC
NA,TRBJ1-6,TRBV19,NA,CASSISQLIYNSPLHF,TGTGCCAGTAGTATTAGCCAGCTCATCTATAATTCACCCCTCCACTTT
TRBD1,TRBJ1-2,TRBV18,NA,CASSPGQEYGYTF,TGTGCCAGCTCACCAGGACAGGAATATGGCTACACCTTC
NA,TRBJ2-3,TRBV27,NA,CASKDSFTDTQYF,TGTGCCAGCAAAGACAGCTTCACAGATACGCAGTATTTT
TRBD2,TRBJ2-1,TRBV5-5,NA,CASSFASGGMTYNEQFF,TGTGCCAGCAGCTTCGCTAGCGGGGGGATGACCTACAATGAGCAGTTCTTC
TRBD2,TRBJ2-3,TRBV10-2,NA,CASRPGLRVDTQYF,TGCGCCAGCAGGCCGGGACTACGCGTAGATACGCAGTATTTT
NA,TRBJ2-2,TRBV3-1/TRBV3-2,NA,CASSHQALNTGELFF,TGTGCCAGCAGCCATCAGGCCTTGAACACCGGGGAGCTGTTTTTT
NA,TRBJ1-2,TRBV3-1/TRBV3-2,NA,CASSLSGGAYYGYTF,TGTGCCAGCAGCCTAAGCGGGGGGGCATACTATGGCTACACCTTC
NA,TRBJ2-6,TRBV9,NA,CASSAKGGGAHSGANVLTF,TGTGCCAGCAGCGCAAAGGGAGGAGGGGCGCACTCTGGGGCCAACGTCCTGACTTTC
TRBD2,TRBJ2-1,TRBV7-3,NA,CASSLRYSGGHNEQFF,TGTGCCAGCAGCTTAAGGTATAGCGGGGGTCACAATGAGCAGTTCTTC
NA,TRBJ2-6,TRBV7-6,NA,CASSSTVVAGANVLTF,TGTGCCAGCAGCTCTACGGTGGTTGCTGGGGCCAACGTCCTGACTTTC
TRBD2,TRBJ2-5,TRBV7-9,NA,CASSPNSLAGGSRETQYF,TGTGCCAGCAGCCCGAATTCCCTAGCGGGAGGGTCACGAGAGACCCAGTACTTC
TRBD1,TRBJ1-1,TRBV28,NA,CASTLTGIEAFF,TGTGCCAGCACCTTGACAGGGATTGAAGCTTTCTTT
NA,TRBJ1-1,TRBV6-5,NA,CASTPRGDFEAFF,TGTGCCAGCACTCCCCGGGGGGACTTTGAAGCTTTCTTT
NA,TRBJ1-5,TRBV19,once,CASSLNRVNQPQHF,TGTGCCAGTAGTCTCAACAGGGTCAATCAGCCCCAGCATTTT
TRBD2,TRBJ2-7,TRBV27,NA,CASSSEASGFNEQYF,TGTGCCAGCAGTTCAGAGGCTAGCGGGTTCAACGAGCAGTACTTC
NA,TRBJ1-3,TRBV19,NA,CASNERGGNTIYF,TGTGCCAGTAACGAGAGAGGTGGAAACACCATATATTTT
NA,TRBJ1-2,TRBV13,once,CASSLPGYTF,TGTGCCAGCAGCCTCCCGGGCTACACCTTC
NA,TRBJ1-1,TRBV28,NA,CASSLNPPEAFF,TGTGCCAGCAGCCTAAATCCCCCTGAAGCTTTCTTT
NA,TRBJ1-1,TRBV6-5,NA,CVVGRGNTEAFF,TGTGTCGTTGGGCGGGGGAACACTGAAGCTTTCTTT
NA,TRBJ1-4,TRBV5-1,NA,CASTGSNEKLFF,TGCGCCAGCACAGGGTCGAATGAAAAACTGTTTTTT
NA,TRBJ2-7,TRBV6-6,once,CASKGSYEQYF,TGTGCCAGCAAGGGGTCCTACGAGCAGTACTTC
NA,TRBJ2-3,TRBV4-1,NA,CASSQGLRGRSDTQYF,TGCGCCAGCAGCCAAGGCTTGCGGGGGCGATCAGATACGCAGTATTTT
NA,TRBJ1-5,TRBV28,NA,CASSFWHTEDQPQHF,TGTGCCAGCAGTTTCTGGCACACGGAGGATCAGCCCCAGCATTTT
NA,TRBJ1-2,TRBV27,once,CASSLFAGDDYGYTF,TGTGCCAGCAGTTTATTTGCGGGGGATGACTATGGCTACACCTTC
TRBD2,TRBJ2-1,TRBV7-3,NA,CASSLAGTYNEQFF,TGTGCCAGCAGCCTAGCGGGGACCTACAATGAGCAGTTCTTC
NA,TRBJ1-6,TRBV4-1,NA,CASSRDQTGSLHF,TGCGCCAGCAGCCGAGACCAGACAGGCTCCCTCCACTTT
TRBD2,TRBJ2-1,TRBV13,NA,CASSLIALAGVDEQFF,TGTGCCAGCAGCTTAATAGCCCTAGCGGGAGTTGATGAGCAGTTCTTC
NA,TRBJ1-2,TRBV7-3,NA,CASSLGREEVYGYTF,TGTGCCAGCAGCTTAGGCCGGGAGGAGGTCTATGGCTACACCTTC
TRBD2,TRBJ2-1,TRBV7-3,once,CASSPRLAGDNEQFF,TGTGCCAGCAGCCCACGACTAGCGGGCGACAATGAGCAGTTCTTC
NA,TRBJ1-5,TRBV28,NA,CASSSPHDMEPQHF,TGTGCCAGCAGTTCCCCACACGATATGGAGCCCCAGCATTTT
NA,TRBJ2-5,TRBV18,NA,CASSPTVYQETQYF,TGTGCCAGCTCACCGACAGTTTACCAAGAGACCCAGTACTTC
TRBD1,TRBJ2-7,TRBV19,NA,CASSITGGYEQYF,TGTGCCAGTAGTATCACAGGGGGCTACGAGCAGTACTTC
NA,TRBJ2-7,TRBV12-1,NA,CASSLSSGRSYEQYF,TGTGCCAGCAGCTTGTCTAGCGGGCGGTCCTACGAGCAGTACTTC
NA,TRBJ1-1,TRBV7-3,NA,CASSLTREANTEAFF,TGTGCCAGCAGCTTAACGAGGGAAGCGAACACTGAAGCTTTCTTT
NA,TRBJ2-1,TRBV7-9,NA,CASGSAKGSFEQFF,TGTGCCAGCGGGTCCGCTAAGGGGTCTTTTGAGCAGTTCTTC
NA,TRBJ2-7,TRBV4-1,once,CASSQEVRRSNEQYF,TGCGCCAGCAGCCAAGAGGTCCGCAGGTCGAACGAGCAGTACTTC
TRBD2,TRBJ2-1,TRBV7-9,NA,CASSLAVAGGLKQFF,TGTGCCAGCAGCTTAGCGGTAGCGGGAGGTCTTAAGCAGTTCTTC